The 18 T cell receptor beta chains listed next were all sequenced from one sample in a study of T cells after posttransplantation cyclophosphamide. Cyclophosphamide on days +3 and +4 followed busulfan-fludarabine conditioning and a marrow graft. The assay was immunoSEQ multiplex PCR, and TCRdb's table has in-frame clones only and misses some. This table holds 9,000 to 13,000 clones, 85% found once. The specimen was PBMCs, collected 1755 days after allogeneic stem cell transplant with posttransplant cyclophosphamide. The receptor source for this set is a female patient aged 50-60 years who received an allogeneic stem cell transplant from a related donor, was CMV-positive, and had no GVHD. A share of the T cells may be of graft donor origin.

The chain carries TRBV10-3 and TRBJ2-1; D may be TRBD1 (5 bases). The V end was cut by 6 bases, the J end by 9 bases, with 21 bases between. Germline loops: CDR1 ENHRY, CDR2 SYGVKD. The CDR3 loop spans 15 amino acids. The CDR3 spells CAISADSVAGIEQFF. CDR3 in DNA: TGTGCCATCAGCGCAGACTCAGTTGCAGGGATTGAGCAGTTCTTC.

The chain is built from TRBV30 and TRBJ1-1; 9 positions match TRBD1. Germline CDR1 reads GTSNPN; CDR2 reads SVGIG (reference sequence). The ends lost 0 bases at V and 7 bases at J; junction bases unmatched: 6. This CDR3 contains 14 residues. The DNA of the CDR3 is TGTGCCTGGAGTGTAGGACAGGGGTCTAGTGAAGCTTTCTTT. Amino acids: CAWSVGQGSSEAFF. The whole variable domain, remainder taken from reference TRBV30 and TRBJ1-1, is SQTIHQWPATLVQPVGSPLSLECTVEGTSNPNLYWYRQAAGRGLQLLFYSVGIGQISSEVPQNLSASRPQDRQFILSSKKLLLSDSGFYLCAWSVGQGSSEAFFGQGTRLTVV.

The genes are TRBV5-1 and TRBJ2-5; D gene unclear. Germline values: CDR1 SGHRS, CDR2 YFSETQ. With 1 base removed from V and 2 bases from J, the gap between germline ends came to 9 bases. The length of the CDR3 is 14 residues. CDR3 sequence reads: CASSLHADQETQYF. The DNA for the CDR3 is TGCGCCAGCAGCTTGCACGCGGATCAAGAGACCCAGTACTTC.

This clone was observed a few times. The chain recombines TRBV5-1 with TRBJ2-1; weak D call: TRBD1 (5 bases). The CDR3 contains 15 residues. Trimming stripped 0 bases from V and 1 base from J, with 8 bases between. Looked up from germline, CDR1 is SGHRS and CDR2 is YFSETQ. The CDR3 reads CASSLVQGSYNEQFF. CDR3 bases: TGCGCCAGCAGCTTGGTTCAGGGTTCCTACAATGAGCAGTTCTTC.

The rearrangement joins TRBV7-8 to TRBJ2-7; 14 positions match TRBD2. CDR1 is SGHVS, CDR2 FQNEAQ, per germline. This CDR3 has 16 residues. Unmatched junction bases numbered 10, after V lost 5 bases and J lost 7 bases. CDR3 region: CASSPEGTSGRYEQYF. The CDR3 DNA reads as TGTGCCAGCAGCCCAGAGGGGACTAGCGGGAGATATGAGCAGTACTTC.

The gene calls are TRBV19 and TRBJ2-7; 10 bases are a match to TRBD1. V lost 7 bases, J lost 0 bases, and 6 bases stayed unmatched. The CDR3 is 15 amino acids. The germline gives CDR1 LNHDA, CDR2 SQIVND (reference sequence). The CDR3 spells CASTRGQGRSYEQYF. Here the CDR3 DNA reads TGTGCCAGTACCAGGGGACAGGGGCGCTCCTACGAGCAGTACTTC.

J is TRBJ2-1 and V is TRBV4-1; tentatively, D is TRBD2 (5 bases). CDR3 size: 16 residues. The V end lost 4 bases, the J end lost 1 base, and 14 bases lay between the germline ends. CDR1 and CDR2 from the germline V gene are MGHRA and YSYEKL. This CDR3 reads CASSLVGEASYNEQFF. Here the CDR3 DNA reads TGCGCCAGCAGCCTGGTGGGAGAAGCTTCCTACAATGAGCAGTTCTTC.

The chain has TRBV19 and TRBJ1-1; D unresolved. Trimming stripped 1 base from V and 5 bases from J, with 8 bases between. CDR1 LNHDA and CDR2 SQIVND come from the germline V gene (reference sequence). This CDR3 is built from 13 residues. CDR3: CASSIVGRTEAFF. The CDR3 bases are TGTGCCAGTAGTATAGTGGGGAGGACTGAAGCTTTCTTT.

The rearrangement joins TRBV30 to TRBJ1-5, with 10 bases identical to TRBD1. Germline V gene lookup returns CDR1 GTSNPN and CDR2 SVGIG (reference sequence). The CDR3 length is 15 residues. Losses at the gene ends were 4 bases for V and 7 bases for J; bases not matched to a gene: 10. The chain's CDR3 is CAWKPGQGSVQPQHF. The CDR3 DNA is TGTGCCTGGAAACCGGGACAGGGGTCCGTGCAGCCCCAGCATTTT.

This sequence joins TRBV5-4 and TRBJ1-2; D is uncertain. The CDR3 runs to 13 residues. V was shortened by 0 bases and J by 3 bases, with 6 bases between the two germline ends. Germline V gives CDR1 SGHNT, CDR2 YYREEE (reference sequence). The CDR3 reads CASSLDQDYGYTF. The CDR3 DNA reads as TGTGCCAGCAGCTTGGACCAGGACTATGGCTACACCTTC.

This chain connects TRBV19 to TRBJ2-1, with TRBD2 as a possible D gene (5 bases). CDR1 and CDR2 (germline): LNHDA, SQIVND (reference sequence). The CDR3 sequence is 14 residues long. The V end was cut by 5 bases, the J end by 4 bases, with 12 bases between. For the CDR3, the DNA is TGTGCCAGTAGTTGGGATAGCGAGTACAATGAGCAGTTCTTC. This sequence encodes CASSWDSEYNEQFF. Full variable domain (remainder filled in from reference TRBV19 and TRBJ2-1): DGGITQSPKYLFRKEGQNVTLSCEQNLNHDAMYWYRQDPGQGLRLIYYSQIVNDFQKGDIAEGYSVSREKKESFPLTVTSAQKNPTAFYLCASSWDSEYNEQFFGPGTRLTVL.

The chain recombines TRBV5-1 with TRBJ2-7, with TRBD2 identical over 8 bases. The germline CDR1 and CDR2 sequences are SGHRS and YFSETQ. V was pared by 4 bases and J by 3 bases, with 9 bases of the junction left unmatched. The CDR3 is 15 amino acids. The CDR3: CASSLGLGFNYEQYF. In nucleotides, the CDR3 is TGCGCCAGCAGCCTGGGACTAGGGTTTAACTACGAGCAGTACTTC.

This rearrangement joins TRBV6-5 to TRBJ2-7; 9 positions agree with TRBD1. Unmatched junction bases numbered 2, after V lost 6 bases and J lost 2 bases. Germline assignment: CDR1 MNHEY and CDR2 SVGAGI. The CDR3 totals 13 residues. In DNA, the CDR3 is TGTGCCAGCAGCTGGGACAGGGCCTACGAGCAGTACTTC. Its protein product is CASSWDRAYEQYF.

This chain connects TRBV5-1 to TRBJ2-7; TRBD1 agrees at 8 bases. Germline V gene data show CDR1 as SGHRS and CDR2 as YFSETQ. Unmatched junction bases numbered 6, after V lost 5 bases and J lost 2 bases. CDR3 size: 14 residues. The CDR3, as DNA: TGCGCCAGCAGACAGGGGGAGATCACCTACGAGCAGTACTTC. This gives the protein CASRQGEITYEQYF.

This clone was detected only once. The chain employs TRBV5-1 and TRBJ1-1; the match to TRBD1 covers 9 bases. The CDR3 is 14 residues long. Trimming at V came to 0 bases and at J to 8 bases, leaving 5 bases not matched to a gene. Germline CDR1 is SGHRS and CDR2 is YFSETQ. The CDR3 sequence is CASSLVGGTGEAFF. The CDR3 DNA is TGCGCCAGCAGCTTGGTAGGCGGGACAGGGGAAGCTTTCTTT.

The chain combines TRBV5-6 with TRBJ2-5; a possible D gene is TRBD2 (6 bases). Germline CDR1 reads SGHDT; CDR2 reads YYEEEE. Trimming cost V 4 bases and J 2 bases, with 9 bases left between them. The CDR3 totals 13 residues. The CDR3 DNA sequence: TGTGCCAGCAGCAGGGGACTTCAAGAGACCCAGTACTTC. Protein sequence: CASSRGLQETQYF.

The rearrangement links TRBV5-1 to TRBJ2-1; weak D call: TRBD2 (5 bases). Trimming cost V 4 bases and J 6 bases, with 11 bases left between them. The V gene's germline CDR1 is SGHRS and CDR2 YFSETQ. This CDR3 spans 13 amino acids. The DNA of the CDR3 is TGCGCCAGCAGCCCTACTAGAGCCAATGAGCAGTTCTTC. This translates into CASSPTRANEQFF.

The sample holds a few counts of this clone. V is TRBV28 and J is TRBJ2-7; D is possibly TRBD2 (7 bases). Trimming removed 3 bases at V and 6 bases at J, with 18 bases between. Looked up from germline, CDR1 is MDHEN and CDR2 is SYDVKM. CDR3 size: 15 residues. CDR3 in amino acids: CASSLGRGPAGEQYF. In DNA, the CDR3 is TGTGCCAGCAGTTTGGGGCGGGGGCCGGCCGGCGAGCAGTACTTC.